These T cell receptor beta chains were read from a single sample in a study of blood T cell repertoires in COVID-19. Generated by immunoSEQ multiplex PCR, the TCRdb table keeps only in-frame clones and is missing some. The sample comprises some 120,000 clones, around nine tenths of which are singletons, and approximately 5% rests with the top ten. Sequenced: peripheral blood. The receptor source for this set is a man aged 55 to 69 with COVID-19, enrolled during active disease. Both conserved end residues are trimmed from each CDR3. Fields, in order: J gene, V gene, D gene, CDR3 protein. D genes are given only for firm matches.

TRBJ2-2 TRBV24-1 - ATSGTVTGELF
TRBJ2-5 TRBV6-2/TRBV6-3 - ASSRTVETQY
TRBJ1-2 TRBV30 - AWSVLGANYGYT
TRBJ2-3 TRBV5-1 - ASSSDRSTDTQY
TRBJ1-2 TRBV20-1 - SATANYGYT
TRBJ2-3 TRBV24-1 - ATSDAPRDTQY
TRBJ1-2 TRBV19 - ASSIGLEFYGYT
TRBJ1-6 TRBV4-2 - ASSIEADSYNSPLH
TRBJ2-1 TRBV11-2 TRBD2 ASSLSLAGNEQF
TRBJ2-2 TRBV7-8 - ASSLGLGRSGELF
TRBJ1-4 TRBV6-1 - ASSEVRGNEKLF
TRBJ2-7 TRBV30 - AWSVEVENEQY
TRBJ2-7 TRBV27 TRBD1 ASSRTVPGQASFNEQY
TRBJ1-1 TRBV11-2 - ASSLGRENTEAF
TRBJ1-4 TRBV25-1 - ASSGLNAGNEKLF
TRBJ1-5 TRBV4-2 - ASSLRQDNQPQH
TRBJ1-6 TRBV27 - ASSLQEANNSPLH
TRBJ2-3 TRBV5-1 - ASSKGLTTDTQY
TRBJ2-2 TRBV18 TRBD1 ASSGQGPGELF
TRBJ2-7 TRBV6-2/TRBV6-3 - ASSYVDSPSYEQY
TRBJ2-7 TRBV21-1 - ARRRYEQY
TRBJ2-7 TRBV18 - ASSPKNEQY
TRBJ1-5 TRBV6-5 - ASSYSARVSNQPQH
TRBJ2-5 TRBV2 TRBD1 ASSQGVVETQY
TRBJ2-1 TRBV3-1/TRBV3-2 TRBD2 ASSQGEGLVYNEQF
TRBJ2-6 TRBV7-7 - ASGGAGANVLT
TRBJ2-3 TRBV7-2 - AATSRDIGTDTQY
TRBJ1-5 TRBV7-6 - ASSPFVSGGNQPQH
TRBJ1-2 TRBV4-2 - ASSPPTMNYGYT
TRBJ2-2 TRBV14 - ASSPRQGGELF
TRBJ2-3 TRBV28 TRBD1 ASSDRDSRTDTQY
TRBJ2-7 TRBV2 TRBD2 ASSFRTSGSYEQY
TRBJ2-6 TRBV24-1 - ATSDPRDSSSGANVLT
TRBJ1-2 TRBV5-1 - ASSFKVGQDGYT
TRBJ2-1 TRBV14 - ASSQEGVDRHYNEQF
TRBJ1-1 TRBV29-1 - SAGQQNTEAF
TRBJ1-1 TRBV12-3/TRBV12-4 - ASARTDNTEAF
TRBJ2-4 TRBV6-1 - ASSEIDIQY
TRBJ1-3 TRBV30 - AWRSRSRNTIY
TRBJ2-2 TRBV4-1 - ASSQVERNTGELF
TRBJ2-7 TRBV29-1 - SVLEGHRSSYEQY
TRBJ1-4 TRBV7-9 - ASSLSGAREKLF
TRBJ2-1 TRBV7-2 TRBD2 ASSSNSGNHNEQF
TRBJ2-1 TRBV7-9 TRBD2 ATSGSGNEQF